This TCR beta chain was identified in a study of CD8+ T cells in alopecia areata (dated by TCRdb to 2016 to 2018). Describing the broader study: The treated patients took part in an open-label pilot trial in which moderate-to-severe alopecia areata was treated with oral tofacitinib at 5 to 10 mg twice daily. Tofacitinib was administered for 6 to 18 months, and 6 months of follow-up off drug were then conducted to assess delayed response and recurrence. High-throughput TCRbeta sequencing was used to examine T cell clonal expansion in alopecia areata in both the C3H/HeJ mouse model and human patients. Scalp tissue and sorted CD4+ and CD8+ peripheral blood T cells from patchy and totalis/universalis alopecia areata patients and from healthy controls were covered by human TCRbeta sequencing. Biopsies were taken from tofacitinib-treated patients at baseline and at 4 and 24 weeks of treatment, and a later scalp biopsy was taken in several of the tofacitinib-treated patients. Clonality in the scalp was compared among normal scalp (n=4), patchy alopecia areata scalp (n=8), and alopecia totalis/universalis scalp (n=8). The RNA source kit depended on sample type: the PAXgene miRNA kit for fixed scalp, the miRNeasy kit for PBMCs, and the RNeasy kit for mouse skin. immunoSEQ multiplex PCR using 35 Vbeta forward primers and 13 Jbeta reverse primers was used to amplify TCRbeta CDR3 regions. Points the paper makes about the study in general: Compared with normal scalp, lesional scalp had higher clonality and more expanded CD8+ clones, particularly in alopecia totalis/universalis, a pattern that suggests antigenic drive. Resident alphabeta T cells in normal human skin are also sequenced, complicating scalp TCR repertoire analysis, unlike mouse skin dominated by gammadelta T cells. Shared TCR sequences between patients were less evident than in mice, which may be partly attributable to HLA diversity in the patient population.

A remark on this clone: There is no known antigen for this receptor. No clone much larger than this one lies a single base away; base qualities are absent.

Library prep was done by the immunoSEQ multiplex PCR assay. To provide template for TCR sequencing, every sample had RNA extracted and reverse transcribed into cDNA. First-strand cDNA was synthesized with SuperScript III using a 2:1 mix of oligo-dT and random hexamers. Amplification bias was assessed with a synthetic immune receptor repertoire, and residual bias was removed computationally. The original pipeline was this. After raw reads were preprocessed to remove errors, the CDR3 was defined following IMGT conventions as running from the conserved cysteine to phenylalanine. Clonality was calculated as 1 minus Shannon entropy normalized by log2 of the number of productive unique TCRs. Whether each scalp clone was CD4 or CD8 was inferred by checking scalp TCRbeta sequences against the CD4 and CD8 repertoires from sorted blood. Held by TCRdb, this immuneACCESS table contains in-frame sequences only and omits some clones. Under half of the omission traces to an unresolved V gene where checked; the cause of the rest is unknown. The V and J calls and clone size come from that table; D and trimming were worked out from the DNA. The sample profile shows some 130,000 clones; 49% of them were found once. The ten largest clonotypes hold 18% of the sample.

From a lookup of the germline V gene (reference sequence), CDR1 and CDR2 are LNHNV and YYDKDF. The CDR3 goes from the cysteine to the phenylalanine over 17 residues. Only CDR3 DNA remains: 51 bases, in frame from the first base. Between the V and J ends, shortened by 0 bases and 2 bases respectively, the junction contains 17 bases. The time point label here, explained by the study, means: baseline before oral tofacitinib. Lesional scalp punch biopsies and peripheral blood were collected from alopecia areata patients. PBMCs were separated by density centrifugation and stained for CD3, CD4 and CD8, after which CD4+ and CD8+ T cells were sorted on a FACSAria.

This specimen was CD8+ T cells sorted from blood, taken at week 0. This sequence uses TRBV15 and TRBJ2-7; a tentative D match to TRBD2 spans 7 bases. The source of this sequence is a human donor with alopecia areata. The bases are TGTGCCACCAGCAGAGAGGGGGGGACAACAACTACCTACGAGCAGTACTTC. Its product reads: CATSREGGTTTTYEQYF.